These T cell receptor beta chains were read from a single sample in a study of shared clonotypes between healthy human individuals. Sequenced by immunoSEQ multiplex PCR; TCRdb stores in-frame clones only, minus some. The table has a few million clones, around 95% seen once. Sequencing was carried out using naive CD4+ T cells sorted from blood. These receptors originate from a man younger than 35 in good health. Each CDR3 is given with its conserved first and last residue. D genes are given only for firm matches. Clone size appears in some rows only: once, few, many, or a class for an expanded clone.

>TRBD1|NA|TRBJ2-7|TRBV5-4
CASSLGGQAYYEQYF
TGTGCCAGCAGCTTGGGGGGACAGGCCTACTACGAGCAGTACTTC
>TRBD1|NA|TRBJ1-4|TRBV10-2
CASRSGQLIEKLFF
TGCGCCAGCAGATCGGGACAGCTTATAGAAAAACTGTTTTTT
>NA|NA|TRBJ1-5|TRBV5-1
CASSLEAGDNQPQHF
TGCGCCAGCAGCTTGGAGGCAGGGGACAATCAGCCCCAGCATTTT
>TRBD1|NA|TRBJ2-7|TRBV19
CASSMGQGAYEQYF
TGTGCCAGTAGTATGGGACAGGGGGCCTACGAGCAGTACTTC
>NA|NA|TRBJ1-2|TRBV5-4
CASSFGHETNYGYTF
TGTGCCAGCAGCTTCGGGCATGAGACTAACTATGGCTACACCTTC
>NA|NA|TRBJ2-5|TRBV5-1
CASSLETPEETQYF
TGCGCCAGCAGCCTGGAGACCCCAGAAGAGACCCAGTACTTC
>NA|NA|TRBJ2-2|TRBV5-1
CASLRGSPPGELFF
TGCGCCAGCCTCCGCGGCTCTCCCCCCGGGGAGCTGTTTTTT
>TRBD2|NA|TRBJ2-1|TRBV7-9
CASASGRYNEQFF
TGTGCCAGCGCAAGCGGGAGATACAATGAGCAGTTCTTC
>NA|NA|TRBJ1-6|TRBV5-1
CASSETGIYNSPLHF
TGCGCCAGCAGCGAAACAGGGATCTATAATTCACCCCTCCACTTT
>NA|NA|TRBJ1-1|TRBV30
CAWSVGELSEAFF
TGTGCCTGGAGTGTAGGCGAGCTTTCTGAAGCTTTCTTT
>NA|NA|TRBJ2-5|TRBV18
CASSPSQGRETQYF
TGTGCCAGCTCACCCAGCCAGGGGCGGGAGACCCAGTACTTC
>NA|once|TRBJ2-3|TRBV21-1
CASKEEGPGTDTQYF
TGTGCCAGCAAGGAGGAGGGGCCAGGGACAGATACGCAGTATTTT
>NA|few|TRBJ1-6|TRBV11-3
CASSSGESNSPLHF
TGTGCCAGCAGCTCGGGAGAGTCTAATTCACCCCTCCACTTT
>NA|once|TRBJ1-5|TRBV5-1
CASSLDSTNQPQHF
TGCGCCAGCAGCTTAGACAGTACCAATCAGCCCCAGCATTTT
>TRBD1|NA|TRBJ1-6|TRBV5-1
CASSLGTGGYNSPLHF
TGCGCCAGCAGCTTGGGGACAGGCGGCTATAATTCACCCCTCCACTTT
>TRBD1|NA|TRBJ2-1|TRBV30
CAWSGGGANSYNEQFF
TGTGCCTGGAGTGGAGGGGGCGCAAACTCCTACAATGAGCAGTTCTTC
>NA|NA|TRBJ1-1|TRBV25-1
CASSEQGTEAFF
TGTGCCAGCAGTGAACAGGGAACTGAAGCTTTCTTT
>TRBD1|NA|TRBJ1-3|TRBV5-1
CASSLGQGASGNTIYF
TGCGCCAGCAGCCTCGGACAGGGGGCTTCGGGAAACACCATATATTTT
>NA|NA|TRBJ2-2|TRBV27
CASSLSPQGRTGELFF
TGTGCCAGCAGTTTATCCCCACAGGGGAGGACCGGGGAGCTGTTTTTT
>TRBD2|NA|TRBJ2-1|TRBV9
CASSVTSGLHNEQFF
TGTGCCAGCAGCGTGACTAGCGGACTTCACAATGAGCAGTTCTTC
>NA|NA|TRBJ1-2|TRBV7-9
CASSLTVGGYTF
TGTGCCAGCAGCCTGACAGTCGGCGGCTACACCTTC
>NA|NA|TRBJ2-7|TRBV18
CASSLYYTGDTYEQYF
TGTGCCAGCTCACTTTATTACACAGGAGACACCTACGAGCAGTACTTC
>NA|NA|TRBJ2-5|TRBV6-1
CASRADRTEETQYF
TGTGCCAGCAGGGCGGACAGAACTGAAGAGACCCAGTACTTC
>TRBD1|NA|TRBJ2-1|TRBV6-5
CASSLQGSTYNEQFF
TGTGCCAGCAGTCTACAGGGGTCAACTTACAATGAGCAGTTCTTC
>TRBD2|once|TRBJ2-3|TRBV7-9
CASSLDLAGGTDTQYF
TGTGCCAGCAGCTTAGATCTAGCGGGAGGCACAGATACGCAGTATTTT
>TRBD1|NA|TRBJ2-7|TRBV11-2
CASSLTGGWEQYF
TGTGCCAGCAGCTTGACAGGGGGCTGGGAGCAGTACTTC
>TRBD2|NA|TRBJ2-7|TRBV13
CASRGSGSGTYEQYF
TGTGCCAGCAGGGGGAGCGGGAGCGGGACCTACGAGCAGTACTTC
>TRBD2|NA|TRBJ2-3|TRBV2
CASRGSGASTDTQYF
TGTGCCAGCAGGGGGAGCGGGGCTAGCACAGATACGCAGTATTTT
>NA|once|TRBJ1-6|TRBV30
CAWCGQYNSPLHF
TGTGCCTGGTGTGGACAGTATAATTCACCCCTCCACTTT